A single T cell receptor (beta chain) is shown here with its context. This entry comes from a study of CD8 T cells in Susac syndrome. With random hexamers, 0.5 to 1 ug RNA was reverse transcribed. Coverage of TCR beta CDR3 amplification by immunoSEQ multiplex PCR extended to 54 Vbeta and 13 Jbeta. TCRdb reprocessed the immunoSEQ multiplex PCR reads via MiXCR and lists one record per CDR3 protein. The sample records fewer than 350,000 distinct CDR3 sequences, 92% being singletons. Trimming at V came to 4 bases and at J to 4 bases, leaving 11 bases not matched to a gene. CDR1 is SGHNT and CDR2 is YYREEE in the germline V gene (reference sequence). This CDR3 has 15 amino acids. Negative isolation was used for CD8+ and CD4+ T cells, and FACS enrichment was applied to TEMRA cells.

This sequence joins TRBV5-4 and TRBJ2-7; 7 bases align to TRBD1. Input material: CD4+ T cells from PBMCs. The TCR sequence derives from a human donor with multiple sclerosis. The CDR3 here is CASSKTGAVEYEQYF. The CDR3 DNA reads as TGTGCCAGCAGCAAAACAGGGGCCGTAGAATACGAGCAGTACTTC.